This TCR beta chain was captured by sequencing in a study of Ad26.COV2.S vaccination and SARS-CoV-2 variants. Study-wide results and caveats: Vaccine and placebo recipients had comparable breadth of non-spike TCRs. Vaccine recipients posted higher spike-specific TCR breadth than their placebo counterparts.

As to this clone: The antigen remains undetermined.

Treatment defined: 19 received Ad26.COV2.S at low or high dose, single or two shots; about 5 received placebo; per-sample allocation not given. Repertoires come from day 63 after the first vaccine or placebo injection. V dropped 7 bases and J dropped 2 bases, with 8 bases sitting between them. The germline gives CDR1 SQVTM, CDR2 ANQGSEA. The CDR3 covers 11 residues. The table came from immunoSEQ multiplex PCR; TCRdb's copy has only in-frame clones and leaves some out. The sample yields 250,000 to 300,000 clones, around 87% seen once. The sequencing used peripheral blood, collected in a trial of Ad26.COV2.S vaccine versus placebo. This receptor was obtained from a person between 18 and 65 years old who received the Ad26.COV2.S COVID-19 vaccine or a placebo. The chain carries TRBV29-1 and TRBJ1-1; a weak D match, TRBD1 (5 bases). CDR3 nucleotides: TGCAGCGCTGACAGCAACACTGAAGCTTTCTTT. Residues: CSADSNTEAFF.